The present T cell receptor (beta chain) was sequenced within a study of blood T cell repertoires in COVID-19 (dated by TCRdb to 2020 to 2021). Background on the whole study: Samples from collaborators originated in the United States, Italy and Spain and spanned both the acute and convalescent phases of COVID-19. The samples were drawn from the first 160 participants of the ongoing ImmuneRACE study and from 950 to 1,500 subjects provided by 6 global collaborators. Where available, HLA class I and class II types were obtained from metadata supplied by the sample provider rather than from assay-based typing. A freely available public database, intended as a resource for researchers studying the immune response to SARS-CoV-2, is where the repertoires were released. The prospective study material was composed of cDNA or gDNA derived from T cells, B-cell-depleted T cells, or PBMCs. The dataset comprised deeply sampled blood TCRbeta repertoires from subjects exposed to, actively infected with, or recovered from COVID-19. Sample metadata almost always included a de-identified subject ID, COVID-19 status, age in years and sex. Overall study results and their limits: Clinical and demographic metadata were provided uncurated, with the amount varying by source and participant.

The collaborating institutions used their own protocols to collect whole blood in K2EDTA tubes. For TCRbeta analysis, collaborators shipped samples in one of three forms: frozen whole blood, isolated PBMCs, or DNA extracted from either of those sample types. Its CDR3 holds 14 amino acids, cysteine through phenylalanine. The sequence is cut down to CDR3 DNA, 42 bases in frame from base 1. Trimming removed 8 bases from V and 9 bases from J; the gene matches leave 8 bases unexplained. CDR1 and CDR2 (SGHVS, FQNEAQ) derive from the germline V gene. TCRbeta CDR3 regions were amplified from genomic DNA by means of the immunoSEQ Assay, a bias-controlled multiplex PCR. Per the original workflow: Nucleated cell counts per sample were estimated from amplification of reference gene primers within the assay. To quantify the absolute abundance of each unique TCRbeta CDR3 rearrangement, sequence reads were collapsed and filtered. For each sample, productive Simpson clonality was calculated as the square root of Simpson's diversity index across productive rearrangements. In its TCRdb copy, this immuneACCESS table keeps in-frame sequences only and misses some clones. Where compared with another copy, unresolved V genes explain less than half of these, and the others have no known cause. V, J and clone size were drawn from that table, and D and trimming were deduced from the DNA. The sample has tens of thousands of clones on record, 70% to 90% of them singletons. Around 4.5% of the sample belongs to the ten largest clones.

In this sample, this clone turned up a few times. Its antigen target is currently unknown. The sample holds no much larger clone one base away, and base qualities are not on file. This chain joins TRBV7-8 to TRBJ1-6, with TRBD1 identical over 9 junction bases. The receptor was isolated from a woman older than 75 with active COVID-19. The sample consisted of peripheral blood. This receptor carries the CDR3 CASGDRETISPLHF. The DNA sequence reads TGTGCCAGCGGGGACAGGGAAACGATTTCACCCCTCCACTTT.